Following are 15 T cell receptor beta chains from one sample sequenced in a study of cytomegalovirus exposure and HLA in healthy donors. The PCR used 60 Vbeta and 13 Jbeta primers. The table came from immunoSEQ multiplex PCR; TCRdb's copy has only in-frame clones and leaves some out. The repertoire includes about 150,000 clones, roughly 84% of them detected once, and more than 2% sits in the top ten. Input material: PBMCs. The receptors were sampled from a boy aged 2 to 10 in good health and CMV-seronegative.

The rearrangement links TRBV27 to TRBJ2-2; 12 positions match TRBD2. V was pared by 3 bases and J by 1 base, with 9 bases of the junction left unmatched. The germline gives CDR1 MNHEY, CDR2 SMNVEV (reference sequence). The CDR3 sequence is 19 residues long. The CDR3 is CASSFLAGGLIGNTGELFF. CDR3 nucleotide sequence: TGTGCCAGCAGTTTCCTAGCGGGAGGGTTGATCGGGAACACCGGGGAGCTGTTTTTT.

The chain employs TRBV12-5 and TRBJ1-2; D unclear. V lost 6 bases and J 1 base, leaving 12 bases between the germline ends. The CDR3 is made up of 14 amino acids. Germline V gene sequence: CDR1 LGHNT, CDR2 FRNRAP. In DNA, the CDR3 is TGTGCTAGTGGGCGGGCACCGTTTAACTATGGCTACACCTTC. Encoded protein: CASGRAPFNYGYTF.

This chain connects TRBV29-1 to TRBJ1-5, with 10 positions matching TRBD1. Germline assignment: CDR1 SQVTM and CDR2 ANQGSEA. This CDR3 is built from 14 residues. V trimming: 6 bases; J trimming: 6 bases; junction bases outside the gene matches: 8. The DNA of the CDR3 is TGCAGCGTCGGGACAGGGGCTCGTTCTCAGCCCCAGCATTTT. Translation: CSVGTGARSQPQHF.

This clone was observed a few times. The chain is built from TRBV5-1 and TRBJ2-7; TRBD1 is a possible D gene (5 bases). Germline values: CDR1 SGHRS, CDR2 YFSETQ. Trimming stripped 3 bases from V and 6 bases from J, with 19 bases between. This CDR3 spans 15 amino acids. CDR3 sequence reads: CASSYRFQGQSEQYF. CDR3 coding DNA: TGCGCCAGCAGCTACAGGTTCCAGGGTCAGTCCGAGCAGTACTTC.

The chain has TRBV15 and TRBJ1-5; D is uncertain. This CDR3 comprises 15 residues. CDR1 is LNHNV and CDR2 is YYDKDF in the germline V gene (reference sequence). Trimming took 5 bases from V and 9 from J, leaving 20 bases between them. In DNA form, the CDR3 reads TGTGCCACCAGCGAGTGGTCAGGTCCTGCTGGGCCCCAGCATTTT. It encodes CATSEWSGPAGPQHF.

This clone is a singleton in its sample. CDR3 loop: CASSDLFWAPGRVLETQYF. The DNA of the CDR3 is TGTGCCAGCAGTGACTTATTTTGGGCCCCGGGGAGGGTTTTGGAGACCCAGTACTTC. The chain has TRBV2 and TRBJ2-5, with 7 bases identical to TRBD2. Germline CDR1 and CDR2: SNHLY and FYNNEI. V gave up 3 bases and J gave up 5 bases; unmatched junction bases: 21. This CDR3 is 19 amino acids long. The full variable domain, rest sourced from reference TRBV2 and TRBJ2-5, is EPEVTQTPSHQVTQMGQEVILRCVPISNHLYFYWYRQILGQKVEFLVSFYNNEISEKSEIFDDQFSVERPDGSNFTLKIRSTKLEDSAMYFCASSDLFWAPGRVLETQYFGPGTRLLVL.

The chain joins TRBV25-1 to TRBJ1-5, with TRBD1 as a possible D gene (5 bases). With 2 bases removed from V and 0 bases from J, the gap between germline ends came to 11 bases. This CDR3 contains 16 residues. The germline gives CDR1 MGHDK, CDR2 SYGVNS. The CDR3 DNA reads TGTGCCAGCAGTGAACCCGACAGTATTAGCAATCAGCCCCAGCATTTT. Protein product: CASSEPDSISNQPQHF.

The chain has TRBV5-1 and TRBJ2-3; TRBD2 matches at 11 bases. V lost 0 bases, J lost 4 bases, and 7 bases stayed unmatched. From germline, CDR1 is SGHRS and CDR2 YFSETQ. There are 17 residues in the CDR3. CDR3 bases: TGCGCCAGCAGCTTGGCCCTAGCGGGAGGTCCCCCAGATACGCAGTATTTT. The encoded protein is CASSLALAGGPPDTQYF.

The chain recombines TRBV6-5 with TRBJ2-5; 10 positions agree with TRBD1. The J call is doubtful: the DNA matches TRBJ2-7 better. The CDR3 runs 15 residues. Germline V CDR1 and CDR2: MNHEY, SVGAGI. The CDR3 nucleotides are TGTGCCAGCAGTTACTCAGACAGGGGGCTATACGAGCAGTACTTC. This translates into CASSYSDRGLYEQYF.

The rearrangement uses TRBV4-1 and TRBJ2-7; possibly TRBD1 for D (5 bases). CDR1 is MGHRA, CDR2 YSYEKL, per germline. The CDR3 spans 15 residues. V was clipped by 0 bases and J by 1 base, with 10 bases between them. The CDR3 protein is CASSQDRTRSYEQYF. CDR3 DNA: TGCGCCAGCAGCCAAGACAGGACAAGGTCCTACGAGCAGTACTTC.

The rearrangement uses TRBV6-1 and TRBJ1-1; 7 bases are a match to TRBD1. The germline gives CDR1 MNHNS, CDR2 SASEGT. The CDR3 contains 15 residues. The V and J ends lost 5 bases and 2 bases, in that order; junction bases with no gene match: 8. CDR3 DNA sequence: TGTGCCAGCAGTATAACAGGGGTAGGAAACACTGAAGCTTTCTTT. It yields the protein CASSITGVGNTEAFF.

V and J are TRBV25-1 and TRBJ2-7, with 7 bases fitting TRBD2. Germline V gene lookup returns CDR1 MGHDK and CDR2 SYGVNS. The trim removed 1 base at V and 6 bases at J, leaving 9 bases unmatched. The CDR3 consists of 15 residues. CDR3 sequence: CASSESYQREPEQYF. CDR3 nucleotide sequence: TGTGCCAGCAGTGAATCGTACCAGCGGGAACCCGAGCAGTACTTC.

The V and J genes are TRBV5-6 and TRBJ1-1; D is unresolved. This CDR3 is built from 12 residues. The V and J ends lost 5 bases and 8 bases respectively, with 13 bases between them. Per the germline V gene, CDR1 is SGHDT and CDR2 is YYEEEE. CDR3 region: CASSGGSLEAFF. Here the CDR3 DNA reads TGTGCCAGCAGTGGAGGGAGTTTAGAAGCTTTCTTT.

V gene TRBV5-4 combines with J gene TRBJ2-7; 7 bases are shared with TRBD1. After removal of 4 bases from V and 2 bases from J, the junction contained 3 bases not matched to a gene. From germline, CDR1 is SGHNT and CDR2 YYREEE (reference sequence). The CDR3 covers 13 residues. The DNA of the CDR3 is TGTGCCAGCAGCGCAGGGGGAGCCTACGAGCAGTACTTC. It specifies CASSAGGAYEQYF. The full variable domain, its missing parts supplied by reference TRBV5-4 and TRBJ2-7, is ETGVTQSPTHLIKTRGQQVTLRCSSQSGHNTVSWYQQALGQGPQFIFQYYREEENGRGNFPPRFSGLQFPNYSSELNVNALELDDSALYLCASSAGGAYEQYFGPGTRLTVT.

The CDR3 coding sequence is TGTGCCAGCAGTTCCCGAACGGGACAGGGGTATCAGCCCCAGCATTTT. This gives the protein CASSSRTGQGYQPQHF. This chain joins TRBV28 and TRBJ1-5; 10 bases map to TRBD1. From germline, CDR1 is MDHEN and CDR2 SYDVKM. Unmatched junction bases numbered 8, after V lost 4 bases and J lost 5 bases. The CDR3 extends over 16 amino acids.